This T cell receptor beta chain appears in the sequencing data of a study of OX40 agonist ivuxolimab in advanced cancers. Sequencing used immunoSEQ multiplex PCR; TCRdb keeps in-frame clones, though not all of them. The table has tens of thousands of clones, around 86% seen once. This CDR3 has 14 residues. Germline V lookup: CDR1 LGHNT, CDR2 FRNRAP. J was trimmed by 5 bases and V by 7 bases; bases with no gene match: 6. The V call is TRBV12-5, the J call TRBJ2-3; 10 bases line up with TRBD2. Specimen: CD4+ or CD8+ T cells sorted from blood, collected in a trial of the OX40 agonist ivuxolimab. The receptor was isolated from an adult with an advanced solid tumor such as melanoma, head and neck, liver or kidney cancer. The CDR3 region is CASAKSGGEDTQYF. In DNA form, the CDR3 reads TGTGCTAGTGCCAAGAGCGGGGGGGAAGATACGCAGTATTTT.